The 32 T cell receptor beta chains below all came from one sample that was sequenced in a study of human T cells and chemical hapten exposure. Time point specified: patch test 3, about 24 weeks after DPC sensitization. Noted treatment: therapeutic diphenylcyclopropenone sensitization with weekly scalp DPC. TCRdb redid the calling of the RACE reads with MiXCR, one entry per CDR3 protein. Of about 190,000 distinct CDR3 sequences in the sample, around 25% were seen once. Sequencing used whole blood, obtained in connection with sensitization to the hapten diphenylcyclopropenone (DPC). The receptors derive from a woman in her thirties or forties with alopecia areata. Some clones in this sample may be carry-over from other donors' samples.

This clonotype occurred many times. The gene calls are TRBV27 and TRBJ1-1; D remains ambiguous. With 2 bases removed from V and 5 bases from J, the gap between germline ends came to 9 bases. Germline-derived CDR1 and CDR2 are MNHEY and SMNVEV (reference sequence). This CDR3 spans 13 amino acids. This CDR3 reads CASSLVIGTEAFF. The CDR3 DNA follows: TGTGCCAGCAGTTTAGTCATTGGGACTGAAGCTTTCTTT.

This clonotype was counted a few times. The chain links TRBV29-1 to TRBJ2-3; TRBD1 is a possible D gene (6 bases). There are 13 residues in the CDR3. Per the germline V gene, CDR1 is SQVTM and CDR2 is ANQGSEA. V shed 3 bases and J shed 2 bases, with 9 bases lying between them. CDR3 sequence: CSVDRGDTDTQYF. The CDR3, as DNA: TGCAGCGTTGACAGGGGAGACACAGATACGCAGTATTTT.

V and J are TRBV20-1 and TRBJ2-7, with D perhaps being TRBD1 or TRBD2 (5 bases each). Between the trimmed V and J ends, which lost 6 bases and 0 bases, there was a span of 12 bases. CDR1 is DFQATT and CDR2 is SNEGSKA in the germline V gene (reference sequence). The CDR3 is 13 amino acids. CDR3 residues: CSADRDHSYEQYF. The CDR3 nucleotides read TGCAGTGCCGACCGGGACCACTCCTACGAGCAGTACTTC.

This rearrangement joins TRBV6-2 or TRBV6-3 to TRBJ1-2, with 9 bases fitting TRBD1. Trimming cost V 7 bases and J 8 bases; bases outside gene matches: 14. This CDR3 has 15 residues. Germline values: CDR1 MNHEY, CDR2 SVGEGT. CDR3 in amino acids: CASTKTGQGSGGYTF. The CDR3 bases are TGTGCCAGCACCAAAACCGGACAGGGGAGCGGCGGCTACACCTTC.

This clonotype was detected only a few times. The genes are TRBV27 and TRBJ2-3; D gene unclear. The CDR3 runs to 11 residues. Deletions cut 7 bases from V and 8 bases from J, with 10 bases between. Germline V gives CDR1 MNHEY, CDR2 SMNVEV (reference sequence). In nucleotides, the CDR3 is TGTGCCAGCACCGGTGGGATTACGCAGTATTTT. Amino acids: CASTGGITQYF.

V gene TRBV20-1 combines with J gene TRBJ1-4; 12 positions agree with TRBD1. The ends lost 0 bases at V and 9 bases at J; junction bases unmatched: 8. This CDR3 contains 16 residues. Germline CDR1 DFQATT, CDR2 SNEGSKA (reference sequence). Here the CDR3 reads CSARDGTGGAQQKLFF. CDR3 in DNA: TGCAGTGCTAGAGATGGGACAGGGGGCGCCCAACAAAAACTGTTTTTT.

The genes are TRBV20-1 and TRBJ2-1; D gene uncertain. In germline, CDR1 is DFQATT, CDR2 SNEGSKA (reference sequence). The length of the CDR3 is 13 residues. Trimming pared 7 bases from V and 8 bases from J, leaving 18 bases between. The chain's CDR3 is CSVPAVNAHEQFF. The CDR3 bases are TGCAGTGTCCCTGCGGTTAATGCCCATGAGCAGTTCTTC.

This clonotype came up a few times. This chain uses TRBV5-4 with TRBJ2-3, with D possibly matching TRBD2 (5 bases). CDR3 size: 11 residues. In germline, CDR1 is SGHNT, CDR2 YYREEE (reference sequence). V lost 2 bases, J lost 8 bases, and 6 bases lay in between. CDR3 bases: TGTGCCAGCAGCTTTGAGGGTACGCAGTATTTT. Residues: CASSFEGTQYF.

The CDR3 sequence is CASSQRRGASNEKLFF. The CDR3 nucleotides are TGTGCCAGCAGCCAGCGGAGAGGGGCCTCAAATGAAAAACTGTTTTTT. The chain links TRBV7-9 to TRBJ1-4, with a tentative D call TRBD1 (5 bases). From germline, CDR1 is SEHNR and CDR2 FQNEAQ (reference sequence). The CDR3 is 16 residues long. V lost 5 bases to trimming and J lost 5 bases, with 18 bases between them. The full variable domain, with the rest looked up from reference TRBV7-9 and TRBJ1-4, is DTGVSQNPRHKITKRGQNVTFRCDPISEHNRLYWYRQTLGQGPEFLTYFQNEAQLEKSRLLSDRFSAERPKGSFSTLEIQRTEQGDSAMYLCASSQRRGASNEKLFFGSGTQLSVL.

CDR3 coding DNA: TGTGCCAGCAGTTTAAGTCGACCGGGAGATACGCAGTATTTT. Protein sequence: CASSLSRPGDTQYF. V usage is TRBV27 and J usage is TRBJ2-3; no clear D gene. This CDR3 spans 14 amino acids. Between the trimmed V and J ends, which lost 2 bases and 5 bases, there was a span of 11 bases. The germline CDR1 and CDR2 sequences are MNHEY and SMNVEV (reference sequence).

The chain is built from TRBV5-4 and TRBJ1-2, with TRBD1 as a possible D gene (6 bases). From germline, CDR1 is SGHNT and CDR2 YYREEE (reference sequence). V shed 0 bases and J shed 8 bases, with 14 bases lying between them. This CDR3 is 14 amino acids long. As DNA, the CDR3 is TGTGCCAGCAGCTTGGAGGCGGAGGGGGAAGGCTACACCTTC. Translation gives CASSLEAEGEGYTF.

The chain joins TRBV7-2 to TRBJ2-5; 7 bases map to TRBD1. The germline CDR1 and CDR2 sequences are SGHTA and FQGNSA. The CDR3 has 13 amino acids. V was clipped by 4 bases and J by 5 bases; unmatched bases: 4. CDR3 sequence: CASSYTGDETQYF. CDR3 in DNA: TGTGCCAGCAGCTACACAGGGGATGAGACCCAGTACTTC.

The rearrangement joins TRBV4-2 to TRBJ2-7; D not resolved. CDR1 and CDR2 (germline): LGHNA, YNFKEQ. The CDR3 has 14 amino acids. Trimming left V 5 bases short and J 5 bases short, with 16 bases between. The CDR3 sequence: CASSNDTTYHEQYF. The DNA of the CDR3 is TGTGCCAGCAGCAATGACACGACGTACCACGAGCAGTACTTC.

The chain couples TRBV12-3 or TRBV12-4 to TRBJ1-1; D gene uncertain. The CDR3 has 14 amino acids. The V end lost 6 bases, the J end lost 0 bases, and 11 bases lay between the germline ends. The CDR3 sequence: CASRPGGMNTEAFF. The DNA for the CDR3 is TGTGCCAGCAGGCCAGGAGGAATGAACACTGAAGCTTTCTTT.

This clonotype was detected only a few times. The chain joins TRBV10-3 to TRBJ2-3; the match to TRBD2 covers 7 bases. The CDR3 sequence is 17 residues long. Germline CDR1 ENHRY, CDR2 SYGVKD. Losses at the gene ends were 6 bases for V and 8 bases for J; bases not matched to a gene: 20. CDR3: CAISSLGLADPPGTQYF. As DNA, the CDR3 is TGTGCCATCAGCTCCCTTGGGCTAGCGGACCCCCCGGGTACGCAGTATTTT.

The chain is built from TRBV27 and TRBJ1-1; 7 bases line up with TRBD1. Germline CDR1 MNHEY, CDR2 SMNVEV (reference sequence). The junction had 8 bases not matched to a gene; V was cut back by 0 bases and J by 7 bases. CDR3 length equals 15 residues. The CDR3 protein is CASSLSRGGAGEAFF. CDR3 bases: TGTGCCAGCAGTTTATCGAGAGGGGGCGCGGGTGAAGCTTTCTTT.

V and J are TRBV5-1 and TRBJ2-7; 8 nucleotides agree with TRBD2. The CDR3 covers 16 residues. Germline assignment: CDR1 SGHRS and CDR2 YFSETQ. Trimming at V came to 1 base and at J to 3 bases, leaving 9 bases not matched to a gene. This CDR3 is CASSLSVTSGSYEQYF. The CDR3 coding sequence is TGCGCCAGCAGCTTGTCGGTCACCAGCGGGAGCTACGAGCAGTACTTC.

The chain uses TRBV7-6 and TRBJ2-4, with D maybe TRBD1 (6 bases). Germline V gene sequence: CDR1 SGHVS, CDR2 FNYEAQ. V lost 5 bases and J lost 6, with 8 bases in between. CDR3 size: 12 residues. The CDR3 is CASSPRGNIQYF. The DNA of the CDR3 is TGTGCCAGCAGCCCCAGGGGAAACATTCAGTACTTC. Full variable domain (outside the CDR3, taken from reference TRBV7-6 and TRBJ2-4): GAGVSQSPRYKVTKRGQDVALRCDPISGHVSLYWYRQALGQGPEFLTYFNYEAQQDKSGLPNDRFSAERPEGSISTLTIQRTEQRDSAMYRCASSPRGNIQYFGAGTRLSVL.

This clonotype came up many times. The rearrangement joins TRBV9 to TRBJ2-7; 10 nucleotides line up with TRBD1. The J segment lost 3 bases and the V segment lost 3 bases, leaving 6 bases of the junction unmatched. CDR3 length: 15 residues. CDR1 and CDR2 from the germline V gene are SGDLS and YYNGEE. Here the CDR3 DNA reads TGTGCCAGCAGCGCCGAGGACAGGGGGGGCTACGAGCAGTACTTC. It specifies CASSAEDRGGYEQYF.

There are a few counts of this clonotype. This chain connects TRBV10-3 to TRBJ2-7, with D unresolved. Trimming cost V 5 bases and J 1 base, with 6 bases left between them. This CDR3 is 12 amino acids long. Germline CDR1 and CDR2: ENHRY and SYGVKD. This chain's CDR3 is CAISPTSYEQYF. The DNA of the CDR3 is TGTGCCATCAGTCCCACATCCTACGAGCAGTACTTC.

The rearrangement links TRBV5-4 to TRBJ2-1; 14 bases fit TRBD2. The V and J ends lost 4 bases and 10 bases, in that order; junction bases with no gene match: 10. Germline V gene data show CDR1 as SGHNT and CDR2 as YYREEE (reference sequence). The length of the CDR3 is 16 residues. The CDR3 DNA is TGTGCCAGCAGCCCCCCAGGGACTAGCGGGAGCGGCGAGCAGTTCTTC. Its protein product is CASSPPGTSGSGEQFF.

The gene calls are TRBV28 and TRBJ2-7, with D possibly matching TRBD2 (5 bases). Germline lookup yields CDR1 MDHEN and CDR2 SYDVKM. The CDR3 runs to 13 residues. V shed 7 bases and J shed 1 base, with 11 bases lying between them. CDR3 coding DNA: TGTGCCAGCAAAAGCGGATTATCCTACGAGCAGTACTTC. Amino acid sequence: CASKSGLSYEQYF.

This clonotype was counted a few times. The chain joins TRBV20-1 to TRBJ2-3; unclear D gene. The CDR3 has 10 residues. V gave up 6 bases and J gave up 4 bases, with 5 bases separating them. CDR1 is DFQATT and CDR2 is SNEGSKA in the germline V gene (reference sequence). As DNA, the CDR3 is TGCAGTGCCGGGTCAGATACGCAGTATTTT. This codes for CSAGSDTQYF.

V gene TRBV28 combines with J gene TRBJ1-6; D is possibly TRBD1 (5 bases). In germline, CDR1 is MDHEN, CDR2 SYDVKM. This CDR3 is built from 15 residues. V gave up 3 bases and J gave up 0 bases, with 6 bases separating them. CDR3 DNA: TGTGCCAGCAGTTTCGACAGCTCCTATAATTCACCCCTCCACTTT. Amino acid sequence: CASSFDSSYNSPLHF.

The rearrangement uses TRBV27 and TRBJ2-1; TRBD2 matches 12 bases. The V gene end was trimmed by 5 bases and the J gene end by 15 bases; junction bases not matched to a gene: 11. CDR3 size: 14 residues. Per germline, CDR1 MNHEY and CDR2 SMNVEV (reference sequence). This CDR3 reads CASSPYPSGRAGFF. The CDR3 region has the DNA TGTGCCAGCAGTCCCTATCCTAGCGGGAGGGCGGGGTTCTTC.

CDR3 nucleotides: TGCGCCAGCAGCTTGTTTGACAGGGGACACTACGAGCAGTACTTC. Protein sequence: CASSLFDRGHYEQYF. The genes are TRBV5-1 and TRBJ2-7; 8 nucleotides line up with TRBD1. The trim removed 1 base at V and 3 bases at J, leaving 6 bases unmatched. The CDR3 sequence is 15 residues long. Germline lookup yields CDR1 SGHRS and CDR2 YFSETQ.

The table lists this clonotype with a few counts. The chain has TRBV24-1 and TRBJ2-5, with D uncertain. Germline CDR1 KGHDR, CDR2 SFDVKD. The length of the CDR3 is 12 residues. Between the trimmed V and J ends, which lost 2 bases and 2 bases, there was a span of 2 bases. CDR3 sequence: CATSDSQETQYF. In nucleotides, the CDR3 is TGTGCCACCAGTGATTCACAAGAGACCCAGTACTTC.

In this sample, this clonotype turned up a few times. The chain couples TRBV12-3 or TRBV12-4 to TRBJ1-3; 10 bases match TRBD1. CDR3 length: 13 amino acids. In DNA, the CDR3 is TGTGCGAGCGGGACAGGGGAGCGAAACACCATATATTTT. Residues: CASGTGERNTIYF.

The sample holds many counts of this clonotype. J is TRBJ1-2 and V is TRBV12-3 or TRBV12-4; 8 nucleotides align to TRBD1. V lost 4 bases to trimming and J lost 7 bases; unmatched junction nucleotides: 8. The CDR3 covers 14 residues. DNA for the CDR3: TGTGCCAGCAGTTCCAATACAGGGGGTGGTGGCTACACCTTC. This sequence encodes CASSSNTGGGGYTF.

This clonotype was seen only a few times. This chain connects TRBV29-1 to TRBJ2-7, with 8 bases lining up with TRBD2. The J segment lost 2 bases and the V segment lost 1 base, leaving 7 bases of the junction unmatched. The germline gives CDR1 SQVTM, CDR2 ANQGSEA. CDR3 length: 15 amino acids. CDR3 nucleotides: TGCAGCGTTGAAGGAAGCGGGAGAGGAACCTACGAGCAGTACTTC. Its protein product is CSVEGSGRGTYEQYF.

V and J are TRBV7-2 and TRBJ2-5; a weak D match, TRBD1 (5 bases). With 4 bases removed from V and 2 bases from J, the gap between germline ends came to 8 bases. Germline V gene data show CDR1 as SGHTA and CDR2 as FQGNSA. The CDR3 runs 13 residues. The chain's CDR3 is CASSYQGQETQYF. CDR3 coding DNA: TGTGCCAGCAGCTACCAGGGACAAGAGACCCAGTACTTC.

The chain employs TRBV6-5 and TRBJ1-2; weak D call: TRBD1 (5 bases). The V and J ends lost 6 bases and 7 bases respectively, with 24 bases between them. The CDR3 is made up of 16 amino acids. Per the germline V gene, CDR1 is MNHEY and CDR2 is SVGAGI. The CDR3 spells CASSRDGSLTGGGYTF. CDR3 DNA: TGTGCCAGCAGCCGGGACGGATCACTCACGGGTGGTGGCTACACCTTC.